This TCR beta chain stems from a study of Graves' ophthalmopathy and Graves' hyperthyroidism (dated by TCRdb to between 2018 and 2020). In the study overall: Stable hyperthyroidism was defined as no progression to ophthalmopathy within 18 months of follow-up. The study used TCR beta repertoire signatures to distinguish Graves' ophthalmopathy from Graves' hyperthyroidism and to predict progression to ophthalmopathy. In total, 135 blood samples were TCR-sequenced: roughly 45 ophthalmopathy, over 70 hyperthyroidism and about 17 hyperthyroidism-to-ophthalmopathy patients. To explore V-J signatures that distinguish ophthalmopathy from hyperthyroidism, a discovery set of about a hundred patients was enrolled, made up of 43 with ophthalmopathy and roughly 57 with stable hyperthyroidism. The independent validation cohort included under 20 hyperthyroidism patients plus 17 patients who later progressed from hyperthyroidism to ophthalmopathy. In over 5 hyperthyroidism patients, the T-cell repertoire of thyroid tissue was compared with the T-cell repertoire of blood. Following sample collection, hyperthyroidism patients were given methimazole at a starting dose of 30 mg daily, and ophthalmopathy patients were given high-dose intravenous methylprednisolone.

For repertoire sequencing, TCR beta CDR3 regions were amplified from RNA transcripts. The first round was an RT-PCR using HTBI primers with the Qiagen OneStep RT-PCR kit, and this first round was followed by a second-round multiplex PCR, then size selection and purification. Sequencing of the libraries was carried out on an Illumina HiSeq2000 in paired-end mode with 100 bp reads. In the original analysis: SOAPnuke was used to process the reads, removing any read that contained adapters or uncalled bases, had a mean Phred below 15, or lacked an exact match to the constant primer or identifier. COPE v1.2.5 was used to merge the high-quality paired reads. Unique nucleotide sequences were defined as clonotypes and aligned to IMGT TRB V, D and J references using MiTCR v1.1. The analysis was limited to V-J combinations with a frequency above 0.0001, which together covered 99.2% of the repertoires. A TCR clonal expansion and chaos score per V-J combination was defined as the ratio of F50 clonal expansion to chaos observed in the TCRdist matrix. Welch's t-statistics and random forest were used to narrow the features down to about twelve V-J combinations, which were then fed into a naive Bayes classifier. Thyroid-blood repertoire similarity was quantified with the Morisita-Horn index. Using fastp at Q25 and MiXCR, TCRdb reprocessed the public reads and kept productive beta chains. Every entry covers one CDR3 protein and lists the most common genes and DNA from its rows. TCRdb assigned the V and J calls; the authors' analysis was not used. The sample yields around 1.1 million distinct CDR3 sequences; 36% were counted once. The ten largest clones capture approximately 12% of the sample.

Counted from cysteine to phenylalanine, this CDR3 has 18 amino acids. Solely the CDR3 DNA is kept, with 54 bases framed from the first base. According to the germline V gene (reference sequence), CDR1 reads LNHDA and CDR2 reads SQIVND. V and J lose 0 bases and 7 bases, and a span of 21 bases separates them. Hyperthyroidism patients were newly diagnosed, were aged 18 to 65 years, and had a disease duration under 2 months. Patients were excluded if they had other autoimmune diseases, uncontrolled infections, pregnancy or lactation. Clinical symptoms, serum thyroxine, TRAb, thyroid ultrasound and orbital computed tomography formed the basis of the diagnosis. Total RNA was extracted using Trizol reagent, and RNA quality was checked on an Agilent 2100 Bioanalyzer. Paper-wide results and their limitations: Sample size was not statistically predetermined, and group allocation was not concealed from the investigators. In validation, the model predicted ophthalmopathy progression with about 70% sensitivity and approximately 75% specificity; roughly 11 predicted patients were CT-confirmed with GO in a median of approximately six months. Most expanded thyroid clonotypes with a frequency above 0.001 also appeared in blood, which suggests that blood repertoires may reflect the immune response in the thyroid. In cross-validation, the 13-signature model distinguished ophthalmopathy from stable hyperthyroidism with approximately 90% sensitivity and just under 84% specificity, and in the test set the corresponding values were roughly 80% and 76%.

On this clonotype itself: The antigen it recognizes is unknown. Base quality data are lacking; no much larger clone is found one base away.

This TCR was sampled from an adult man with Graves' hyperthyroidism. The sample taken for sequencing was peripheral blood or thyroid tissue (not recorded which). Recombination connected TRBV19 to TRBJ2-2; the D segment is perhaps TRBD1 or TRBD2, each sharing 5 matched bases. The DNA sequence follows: TGTGCCAGTAGTATAGATCGGCCGGGACCGATTGAAGTCGGGGAGCTGTTTTTT. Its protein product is CASSIDRPGPIEVGELFF. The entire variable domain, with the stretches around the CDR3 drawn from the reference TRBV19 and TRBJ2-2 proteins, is DGGITQSPKYLFRKEGQNVTLSCEQNLNHDAMYWYRQDPGQGLRLIYYSQIVNDFQKGDIAEGYSVSREKKESFPLTVTSAQKNPTAFYLCASSIDRPGPIEVGELFFGEGSRLTVL.